Shown below are 2 T cell receptor beta chains from a single sample sequenced in a study of blood T cells in healthy people across ages. PCR was performed a second time for about 6 to 11 cycles using a sample-barcoded 5' primer and a J-beta primer mix. TCRdb independently ran MiXCR on the 5' RACE reads; one entry per CDR3 protein. This sample carries over a million distinct CDR3 sequences, more than 35% of them seen once, and the ten largest clones take 15% to 20%. Specimen: blood. Receptor source: a woman aged 60-75 years in good health.

The rearrangement uses TRBV2 and TRBJ2-1, with D perhaps matching TRBD2 (7 bases). CDR1 SNHLY and CDR2 FYNNEI come from the germline V gene. V was pared by 6 bases and J by 3 bases, with 9 bases between. This CDR3 has 13 residues. CDR3 sequence reads: CASRGGVYNEQFF. The DNA of the CDR3 is TGTGCCAGCAGAGGGGGGGTCTACAATGAGCAGTTCTTC.

CDR3 loop: CSARDMLSDTQYF. CDR3 in DNA: TGCAGTGCTAGAGACATGTTATCAGATACGCAGTATTTT. The chain has TRBV20-1 and TRBJ2-3; no definite D call. Germline values: CDR1 DFQATT, CDR2 SNEGSKA (reference sequence). V lost 0 bases and J lost 4, with 8 bases in between. The CDR3 is 13 residues long.